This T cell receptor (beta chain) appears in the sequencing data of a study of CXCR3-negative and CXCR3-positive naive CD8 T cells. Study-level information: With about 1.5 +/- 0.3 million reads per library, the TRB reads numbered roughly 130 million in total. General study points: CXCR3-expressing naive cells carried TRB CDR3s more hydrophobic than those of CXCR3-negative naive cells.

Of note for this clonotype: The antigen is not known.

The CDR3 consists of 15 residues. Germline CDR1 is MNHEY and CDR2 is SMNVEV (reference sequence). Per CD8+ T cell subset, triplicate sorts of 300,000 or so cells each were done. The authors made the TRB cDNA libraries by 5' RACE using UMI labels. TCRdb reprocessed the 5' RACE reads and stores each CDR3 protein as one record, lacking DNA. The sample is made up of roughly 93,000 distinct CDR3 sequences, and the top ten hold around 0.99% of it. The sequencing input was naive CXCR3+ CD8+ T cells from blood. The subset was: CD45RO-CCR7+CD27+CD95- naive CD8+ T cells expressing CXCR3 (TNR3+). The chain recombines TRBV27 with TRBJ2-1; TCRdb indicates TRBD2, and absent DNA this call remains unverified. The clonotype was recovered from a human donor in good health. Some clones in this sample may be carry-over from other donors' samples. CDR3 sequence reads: CASSLRRGGSNEQFF.